Shown below are 10 T cell receptor beta chains from a single sample sequenced in a study of OX40 agonist ivuxolimab in advanced cancers. Library preparation used the immunoSEQ multiplex PCR assay. Sourced from immuneACCESS, this table was stored by TCRdb with only in-frame sequences that have V and J called. A share of the clones is absent; for the studies checked, an unresolved V gene accounts for under half, and the remainder has no known explanation. A total of about 80,000 clones appear in this sample, 90% of them only once. The top ten constitute approximately 0.7% of the sample. The sample consisted of CD4+ or CD8+ T cells sorted from blood, taken in a trial of the OX40 agonist ivuxolimab. The receptors come from an adult with an advanced solid tumor such as melanoma, head and neck, liver or kidney cancer.

The V gene is TRBV7-3, the J gene TRBJ2-3; a possible D gene is TRBD2 (7 bases). V shed 5 bases and J shed 1 base, with 16 bases lying between them. Germline lookup yields CDR1 SGHTA and CDR2 FQGTGA. The length of the CDR3 is 16 residues. The CDR3 spells CASSLGGGAGTDTQYF. CDR3 DNA sequence: TGTGCCAGCAGCCTAGGGGGGGGCGCAGGCACAGATACGCAGTATTTT.

This rearrangement joins TRBV11-1 to TRBJ1-5; D is undetermined. Germline CDR1 SGHAT, CDR2 FQDESV (reference sequence). V lost 7 bases and J lost 0, with 10 bases in between. CDR3 length: 14 residues. The DNA of the CDR3 is TGTGCCAGCATCAGATGGGATAGCAATCAGCCCCAGCATTTT. As protein: CASIRWDSNQPQHF.

This chain uses TRBV7-3 with TRBJ2-6; a weak D match, TRBD1 (6 bases). Trimming cost V 5 bases and J 0 bases, with 11 bases left between them. There are 16 residues in the CDR3. Germline V gene sequence: CDR1 SGHTA, CDR2 FQGTGA. CDR3 DNA: TGTGCCAGCAGCCAGACAGGTAGCTCTGGGGCCAACGTCCTGACTTTC. Translating gives CASSQTGSSGANVLTF.

This chain links TRBV7-2 with TRBJ2-1, with TRBD2 matching 10 bases. Germline V gene data show CDR1 as SGHTA and CDR2 as FQGNSA. The CDR3 loop spans 17 amino acids. Trimming at V came to 1 base and at J to 8 bases, leaving 11 bases not matched to a gene. This CDR3 reads CASSLDLGTSEMDEQFF. CDR3 coding DNA: TGTGCCAGCAGCTTAGATTTGGGGACTAGCGAGATGGATGAGCAGTTCTTC.

The gene calls are TRBV7-2 and TRBJ2-7; no firm D call. CDR1 is SGHTA and CDR2 is FQGNSA in the germline V gene. V was pared by 3 bases and J by 2 bases, with 5 bases between. This CDR3 region has 12 residues. The CDR3 sequence is CASSLLTYEQYF. CDR3 nucleotides: TGTGCCAGCAGCTTGCTAACCTACGAGCAGTACTTC.

V and J are TRBV7-9 and TRBJ1-6; D remains unclear. The V gene lost 1 base and the J gene lost 5 bases, with 12 bases spanning the gap. The CDR3 length is 16 residues. Per germline, CDR1 SEHNR and CDR2 FQNEAQ (reference sequence). The CDR3 DNA follows: TGTGCCAGCAGCTTAGTTCGGGCAGCAGATAATTCACCCCTCCACTTT. This encodes CASSLVRAADNSPLHF.

The gene calls are TRBV5-8 and TRBJ2-1; 9 positions agree with TRBD2. With V trimmed by 7 bases and J by 0 bases, 14 bases remained unmatched. CDR1 and CDR2 (germline): SGHTS, YDEGEE. The CDR3 covers 18 residues. The CDR3 protein is CASRWASGNLVSYNEQFF. CDR3 nucleotides: TGTGCCAGCCGGTGGGCTAGCGGGAATCTAGTCTCCTACAATGAGCAGTTCTTC. Based on the CDR3 plus reference TRBV5-8 and TRBJ2-1, the full variable domain is EAGVTQSPTHLIKTRGQQATLRCSPISGHTSVYWYQQALGLGLQFLLWYDEGEERNRGNFPPRFSGRQFPNYSSELNVNALELEDSALYLCASRWASGNLVSYNEQFFGPGTRLTVL.

The CDR3 protein is CASSADRGDYEQYF. DNA for the CDR3: TGTGCCAGCAGTGCGGACAGGGGGGACTACGAGCAGTACTTC. The rearrangement uses TRBV2 and TRBJ2-7, with 10 bases aligning to TRBD1. Germline V lookup: CDR1 SNHLY, CDR2 FYNNEI. The CDR3 is made up of 14 amino acids. With V trimmed by 4 bases and J by 3 bases, 3 bases remained unmatched.

This chain joins TRBV5-1 and TRBJ1-5, with 10 bases aligning to TRBD1. The CDR3 is 14 amino acids. V was pared by 0 bases and J by 8 bases, with 2 bases of the junction left unmatched. From germline, CDR1 is SGHRS and CDR2 YFSETQ. The chain's CDR3 is CASSLGTGGEPQHF. Written as DNA, the CDR3 is TGCGCCAGCAGCTTGGGGACAGGGGGAGAGCCCCAGCATTTT. Full variable domain (remainder filled in from reference TRBV5-1 and TRBJ1-5): KAGVTQTPRYLIKTRGQQVTLSCSPISGHRSVSWYQQTPGQGLQFLFEYFSETQRNKGNFPGRFSGRQFSNSRSEMNVSTLELGDSALYLCASSLGTGGEPQHFGDGTRLSIL.

This chain connects TRBV9 to TRBJ2-7; D is perhaps TRBD2 (8 bases). Germline CDR1 is SGDLS and CDR2 is YYNGEE. The CDR3 extends over 16 amino acids. Trimming removed 2 bases from V and 0 bases from J, with 15 bases in between. CDR3 DNA sequence: TGTGCCAGCAGCGTCCGGGGGGGACAGACCTCCTACGAGCAGTACTTC. Encoded protein: CASSVRGGQTSYEQYF.